Each of the 27 T cell receptor beta chains below was sequenced from the same sample in a study of shared clonotypes between healthy human individuals. Libraries were prepared by immunoSEQ multiplex PCR; TCRdb keeps only in-frame clonotypes and omits some of them. The table records roughly 1,800,000 clones, about 95% of them present only once. CD8 cells classed as naive were CD45RO-negative and positively selected for CCR7, excluding terminally differentiated effector memory CD45RA+ cells. The sequenced sample was naive CD8+ T cells sorted from blood. These receptors came from a man aged 18 to 30 in good health.

The gene calls are TRBV28 and TRBJ1-6, with TRBD1 matching 8 bases. The germline V gene has CDR1 MDHEN and CDR2 SYDVKM. CDR3 length: 16 residues. After removal of 4 bases from V and 6 bases from J, the junction contained 8 bases not matched to a gene. Written as DNA, the CDR3 is TGTGCCAGCAGTTCATCCGGACAGGGACGTAATTCACCCCTCCACTTT. This translates into CASSSSGQGRNSPLHF.

The chain employs TRBV13 and TRBJ2-6, with D hard to call. The CDR3 is 16 residues long. Trimming cost V 5 bases and J 0 bases, with 11 bases left between them. Germline-derived CDR1 and CDR2 are PRHDT and FYEKMQ (reference sequence). The CDR3 nucleotides read TGTGCCAGCAGCCTTAGTACTAACTCTGGGGCCAACGTCCTGACTTTC. Translating gives CASSLSTNSGANVLTF. Looking up the rest from reference TRBV13 and TRBJ2-6 gives the full variable domain: AAGVIQSPRHLIKEKRETATLKCYPIPRHDTVYWYQQGPGQDPQFLISFYEKMQSDKGSIPDRFSAQQFSDYHSELNMSSLELGDSALYFCASSLSTNSGANVLTFGAGSRLTVL.

This clone showed up just once. The chain links TRBV7-6 to TRBJ2-7, with D possibly being TRBD1 or TRBD2 (6 bases each). In germline, CDR1 is SGHVS, CDR2 FNYEAQ. This CDR3 has 17 residues. Trimming removed 3 bases at V and 4 bases at J, with 22 bases between. This chain's CDR3 is CASSFAPGGAVFYEQYF. DNA of the CDR3: TGTGCCAGCAGCTTTGCCCCCGGGGGCGCGGTTTTTTACGAGCAGTACTTC.

The CDR3 nucleotides are TGTGCTAGTGGTTTGTTTTTCTACGAGCAGTACTTC. This encodes CASGLFFYEQYF. The chain uses TRBV12-5 and TRBJ2-7; D not resolved. CDR1 and CDR2 (germline): LGHNT, FRNRAP. This CDR3 comprises 12 residues. V was trimmed by 2 bases and J by 3 bases, leaving 5 bases between them.

The chain links TRBV5-1 to TRBJ2-7; the match to TRBD1 covers 8 bases. Losses at the gene ends were 4 bases for V and 6 bases for J; bases not matched to a gene: 9. Germline lookup yields CDR1 SGHRS and CDR2 YFSETQ. CDR3 length: 14 amino acids. CDR3 nucleotides: TGCGCCAGCAGCCTCAGGGGGCGGTGGTTCGAGCAGTACTTC. Translation: CASSLRGRWFEQYF.

Comments on this clone: The sample holds other DNA sequences that translate to the same CDR3. The rearrangement links TRBV6-5 to TRBJ2-7; 8 nucleotides agree with TRBD1. The CDR3 extends over 13 amino acids. The V gene end was trimmed by 0 bases and the J gene end by 6 bases; junction bases not matched to a gene: 1. Germline V gives CDR1 MNHEY, CDR2 SVGAGI. This CDR3 is CASSYSTGAEQYF. The CDR3 nucleotides are TGTGCCAGCAGTTACTCGACAGGGGCCGAGCAGTACTTC.

Turning to this clone: The same CDR3 can be traced to other DNA sequences in this sample. The V gene is TRBV7-9, the J gene TRBJ2-3; D not certain. The CDR3 is made up of 12 amino acids. Germline loops: CDR1 SEHNR, CDR2 FQNEAQ (reference sequence). The ends were cut back, 2 bases at V and 3 bases at J, with 3 bases in the middle. The CDR3 nucleotides read TGTGCCAGCAGCTTATCTACAGATACGCAGTATTTT. Encoded protein: CASSLSTDTQYF.

This clone was observed once. The gene calls are TRBV27 and TRBJ2-7, with no clear D. V shed 3 bases and J shed 5 bases, with 8 bases lying between them. Germline CDR1 is MNHEY and CDR2 is SMNVEV (reference sequence). The CDR3 is 12 amino acids. The CDR3 DNA sequence: TGTGCCAGCAGTTTCAAGGGCCACGAGCAGTACTTC. Encoded protein: CASSFKGHEQYF.

The chain combines TRBV28 with TRBJ1-6, with a tentative D call TRBD1 (5 bases). V lost 9 bases and J lost 8, with 20 bases in between. The CDR3 has 15 amino acids. The germline V gene has CDR1 MDHEN and CDR2 SYDVKM. The CDR3 sequence is CASRTTTEGYSPLHF. CDR3 nucleotides: TGTGCCAGTCGAACTACGACAGAGGGGTATTCACCCCTCCACTTT. The full variable domain, its missing parts supplied by reference TRBV28 and TRBJ1-6, is DVKVTQSSRYLVKRTGEKVFLECVQDMDHENMFWYRQDPGLGLRLIYFSYDVKMKEKGDIPEGYSVSREKKERFSLILESASTNQTSMYLCASRTTTEGYSPLHFGNGTRLTVT.

This rearrangement joins TRBV7-9 to TRBJ1-1; 7 nucleotides agree with TRBD1. The CDR3 contains 15 residues. Germline CDR1 is SEHNR and CDR2 is FQNEAQ (reference sequence). V lost 5 bases to trimming and J lost 3 bases; unmatched junction nucleotides: 9. The CDR3 sequence is CASSAAQGRDTEAFF. The CDR3 DNA follows: TGTGCCAGCAGCGCGGCACAGGGGAGGGACACTGAAGCTTTCTTT.

The chain recombines TRBV30 with TRBJ1-4, with 10 bases lining up with TRBD1. The CDR3 is 16 residues long. J gave up 0 bases and V 1 base, and 2 bases lay outside the gene matches. From germline, CDR1 is GTSNPN and CDR2 SVGIG (reference sequence). The CDR3 DNA reads TGTGCCTGGAGTGGGACAGGGGGTGCAACTAATGAAAAACTGTTTTTT. Protein sequence: CAWSGTGGATNEKLFF.

This clone appeared a few times. The chain combines TRBV5-4 with TRBJ1-2, with TRBD1 matching 11 bases. J was trimmed by 5 bases and V by 6 bases; bases with no gene match: 9. Germline-derived CDR1 and CDR2 are SGHNT and YYREEE (reference sequence). The CDR3 spans 15 residues. The CDR3 loop reads CASTVGTGGGYGYTF. In DNA form, the CDR3 reads TGTGCCAGCACAGTAGGGACAGGGGGTGGATATGGCTACACCTTC.

This chain links TRBV4-1 with TRBJ2-7, with TRBD1 matching over 8 bases. The CDR3 spans 15 residues. J was trimmed by 3 bases and V by 4 bases; bases with no gene match: 8. Germline V CDR1 and CDR2: MGHRA, YSYEKL. The CDR3 DNA reads as TGCGCCAGCAGCCCGCAGCAGGGGGCGCTCTACGAGCAGTACTTC. It codes for CASSPQQGALYEQYF.

CDR3 sequence (DNA): TGTGCCAGCAGTCGTGGGGACTCTGGGGCCAACGTCCTGACTTTC. Protein sequence: CASSRGDSGANVLTF. The chain carries TRBV27 and TRBJ2-6; no clear D gene. Germline values: CDR1 MNHEY, CDR2 SMNVEV (reference sequence). The CDR3 loop spans 15 amino acids. The V and J ends lost 5 bases and 0 bases respectively, with 8 bases between them.

The chain links TRBV7-2 to TRBJ2-1; TRBD2 aligns across 10 bases. J was trimmed by 3 bases and V by 3 bases; bases with no gene match: 2. CDR3 size: 15 residues. CDR1 is SGHTA, CDR2 FQGNSA, per germline. CDR3 coding DNA: TGTGCCAGCAGCTTCTCTAGCGGGAGCTACAATGAGCAGTTCTTC. This gives the protein CASSFSSGSYNEQFF.

V is TRBV15 and J is TRBJ1-2, with a weak D call TRBD1 (5 bases). With 6 bases removed from V and 4 bases from J, the gap between germline ends came to 12 bases. CDR1 is LNHNV and CDR2 is YYDKDF in the germline V gene (reference sequence). The CDR3 runs to 13 residues. The chain's CDR3 is CATSPAGSYGYTF. The CDR3, as DNA: TGTGCCACCAGTCCCGCAGGGAGCTATGGCTACACCTTC.

On this clone itself: Other DNA sequences of this sample code for an identical CDR3. The V and J genes are TRBV6-1 and TRBJ2-3, with 8 bases aligning to TRBD1. The length of the CDR3 is 14 residues. J lost 5 bases, V lost 3 bases, and 4 bases had no gene match. Germline CDR1 reads MNHNS; CDR2 reads SASEGT. The CDR3 region has the DNA TGTGCCAGCAGTGACGGACAGGGCGAAGATACGCAGTATTTT. It yields the protein CASSDGQGEDTQYF.

The chain employs TRBV7-9 and TRBJ2-1, with D tentatively TRBD2 (7 bases). CDR3 length: 14 amino acids. Germline CDR1 is SEHNR and CDR2 is FQNEAQ (reference sequence). The V gene lost 11 bases and the J gene lost 5 bases, with 19 bases spanning the gap. The CDR3 region has the DNA TGTGCCGCGGAGGGGGGGCTAAATGACAATGAGCAGTTCTTC. It translates to CAAEGGLNDNEQFF. The whole variable domain, filled in from reference TRBV7-9 and TRBJ2-1, reads DTGVSQNPRHKITKRGQNVTFRCDPISEHNRLYWYRQTLGQGPEFLTYFQNEAQLEKSRLLSDRFSAERPKGSFSTLEIQRTEQGDSAMYLCAAEGGLNDNEQFFGPGTRLTVL.

V is TRBV10-2 and J is TRBJ2-1; TRBD2 might be the D (6 bases). This CDR3 region has 13 residues. Trimming left V 9 bases short and J 8 bases short, with 17 bases between. Looked up from germline, CDR1 is WSHSY and CDR2 is SAAADI. Here the CDR3 DNA reads TGCGCCAGTACGACTAGTTGGGCCGATGAGCAGTTCTTC. Its protein is CASTTSWADEQFF.

This rearrangement joins TRBV11-2 to TRBJ2-7; 8 bases match TRBD2. The CDR3 length is 15 residues. Trimming cost V 5 bases and J 4 bases; bases outside gene matches: 10. Germline V gene data show CDR1 as SGHAT and CDR2 as FQNNGV. CDR3 DNA sequence: TGTGCCAGCAGCATCAGCGGGAGCGGAGGATACGAGCAGTACTTC. Encoded protein: CASSISGSGGYEQYF.

The J gene is TRBJ1-4, the V gene TRBV28, with 7 bases that match TRBD1. V dropped 3 bases and J dropped 5; count of bases not matched to a gene: 6. Looked up from germline, CDR1 is MDHEN and CDR2 is SYDVKM. The CDR3 has 15 amino acids. The CDR3 bases are TGTGCCAGCAGTTTCTTGCAGGGGGGGAATGAAAAACTGTTTTTT. Translating it yields CASSFLQGGNEKLFF. The full variable domain, with the rest looked up from reference TRBV28 and TRBJ1-4, is DVKVTQSSRYLVKRTGEKVFLECVQDMDHENMFWYRQDPGLGLRLIYFSYDVKMKEKGDIPEGYSVSREKKERFSLILESASTNQTSMYLCASSFLQGGNEKLFFGSGTQLSVL.

As regards this clone: One end of the junction varies from germline; a read error may be responsible. Other DNA sequences in this specimen translate into the identical CDR3. The J gene is TRBJ2-1, the V gene TRBV7-8; 8 bases agree with TRBD2. The germline V gene encodes CDR1 SGHVS and CDR2 FQNEAQ. This CDR3 is built from 14 residues. The CDR3 is CASSLAGAYNEQFF. The CDR3, as DNA: TGTGCCAGCAGCCTAGCGGGTGCCTACAATGAGCAGTTCTTC.

On this clone: Other DNA sequences in this sample translate to the same CDR3. V gene TRBV27 combines with J gene TRBJ2-3; 11 bases align to TRBD2. Germline values: CDR1 MNHEY, CDR2 SMNVEV (reference sequence). CDR3 length: 15 residues. The ends lost 5 bases at V and 4 bases at J; junction bases unmatched: 5. CDR3 amino acids: CASSPLAGVSDTQYF. CDR3 sequence (DNA): TGTGCCAGCAGTCCACTAGCGGGGGTTTCAGATACGCAGTATTTT.

The gene calls are TRBV6-5 and TRBJ2-5; 10 bases align to TRBD2. Germline trimming cut 0 bases from V and 5 bases from J; bases unmatched to any gene: 3. The CDR3 contains 15 residues. Per germline, CDR1 MNHEY and CDR2 SVGAGI. The CDR3 nucleotides are TGTGCCAGCAGTTACTCAACTAGCGGGGTGGAGACCCAGTACTTC. It yields the protein CASSYSTSGVETQYF.

The V gene is TRBV5-1, the J gene TRBJ2-7; 7 positions agree with TRBD1. Germline assignment: CDR1 SGHRS and CDR2 YFSETQ. The CDR3 has 13 residues. The ends lost 3 bases at V and 4 bases at J; junction bases unmatched: 4. CDR3: CASSWDSQYEQYF. The CDR3 DNA reads TGCGCCAGCAGCTGGGACAGTCAGTACGAGCAGTACTTC.

The J gene is TRBJ2-7, the V gene TRBV6-5, with a tentative D call TRBD1 (6 bases). Germline CDR1 is MNHEY and CDR2 is SVGAGI. The ends were cut back, 4 bases at V and 5 bases at J, with 15 bases in the middle. CDR3 length: 14 amino acids. CDR3 DNA sequence: TGTGCCAGCAGTTGGACAGACAGCAAGGACGAGCAGTACTTC. It is translated as CASSWTDSKDEQYF.

The genes are TRBV9 and TRBJ2-3; D remains unclear. This CDR3 is 13 amino acids long. With 4 bases removed from V and 2 bases from J, the gap between germline ends came to 8 bases. From germline, CDR1 is SGDLS and CDR2 YYNGEE. The CDR3 nucleotides read TGTGCCAGCAGCATAGGACCCACAGATACGCAGTATTTT. Amino acids: CASSIGPTDTQYF.